This T cell receptor (beta chain) was obtained from a study of TIL therapy for anti-PD-1-resistant metastatic lung cancer. Study overall: Patients had a median age of about 50 years (range roughly 38-75).

The immunoSEQ assay was v3. Generated by immunoSEQ multiplex PCR, the TCRdb table keeps only in-frame clones and is missing some. Of over 25,000 clones in the sample, around 70% were seen once. The table lists this clone with a few counts. Its antigen remains unknown. The germline V and J ends were trimmed by 4 bases and 5 bases, with 14 bases remaining between them. The CDR3 contains 14 residues. CDR1 and CDR2 from the germline V gene are WSHSY and SAAADI. Time point denoted: pre-treatment sample, taken before nivolumab and TIL therapy. Most excised metastases sampled were pleural nodules or supraclavicular lymph nodes. Study observations and caveats: Many TIL product clones were absent from baseline tumor, suggesting clonal contraction.

The starting material was tumor tissue, obtained at baseline. The sequence was collected from a person between 25 and 80 years old with non-small cell lung cancer. This sequence joins TRBV10-2 and TRBJ1-1, with a possible D match to TRBD1 (6 bases). CDR3 coding DNA: TGCGCCAGCAGTGTGGGGGCGGGTGGGACTGAAGCTTTCTTT. Amino acids: CASSVGAGGTEAFF.